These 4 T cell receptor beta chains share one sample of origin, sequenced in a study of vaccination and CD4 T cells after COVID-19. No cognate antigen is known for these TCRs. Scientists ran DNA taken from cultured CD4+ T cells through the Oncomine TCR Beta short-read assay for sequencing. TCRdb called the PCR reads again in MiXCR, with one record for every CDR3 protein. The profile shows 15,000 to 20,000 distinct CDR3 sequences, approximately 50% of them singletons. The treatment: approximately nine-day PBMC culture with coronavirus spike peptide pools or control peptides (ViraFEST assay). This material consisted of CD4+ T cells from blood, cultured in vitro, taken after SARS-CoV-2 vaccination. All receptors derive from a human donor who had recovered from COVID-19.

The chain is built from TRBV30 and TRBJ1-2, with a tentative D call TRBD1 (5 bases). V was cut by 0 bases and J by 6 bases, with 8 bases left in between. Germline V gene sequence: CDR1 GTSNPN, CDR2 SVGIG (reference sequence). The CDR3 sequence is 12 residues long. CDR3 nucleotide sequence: TGTGCCTGGAGTGTAACGGGGGATGGCTACACCTTC. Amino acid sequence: CAWSVTGDGYTF.

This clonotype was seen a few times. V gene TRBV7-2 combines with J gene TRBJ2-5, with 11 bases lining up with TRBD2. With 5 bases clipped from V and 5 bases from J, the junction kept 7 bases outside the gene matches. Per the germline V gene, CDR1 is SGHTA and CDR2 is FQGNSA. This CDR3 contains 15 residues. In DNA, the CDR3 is TGTGCCAGCAGCAAAATAGCGGGGGGGCCGGAGACCCAGTACTTC. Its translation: CASSKIAGGPETQYF.

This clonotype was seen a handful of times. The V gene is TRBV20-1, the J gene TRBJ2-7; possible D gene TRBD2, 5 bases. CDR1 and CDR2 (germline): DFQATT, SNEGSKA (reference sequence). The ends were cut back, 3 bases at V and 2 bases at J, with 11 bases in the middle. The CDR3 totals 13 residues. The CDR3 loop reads CSARAAGPYEQYF. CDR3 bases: TGCAGTGCTAGGGCGGCGGGCCCCTACGAGCAGTACTTC.

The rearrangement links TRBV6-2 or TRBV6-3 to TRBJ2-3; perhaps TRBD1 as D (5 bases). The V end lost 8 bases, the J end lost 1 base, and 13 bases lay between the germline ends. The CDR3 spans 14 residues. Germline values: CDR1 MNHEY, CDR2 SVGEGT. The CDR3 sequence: CASAPARGTDTQYF. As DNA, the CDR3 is TGTGCCAGCGCCCCAGCCAGGGGCACAGATACGCAGTATTTT.